The source of this T cell receptor (beta chain) is a study of blood T cell repertoires in COVID-19. About the research overall: T cells, B-cell-depleted T cells, or PBMCs supplied cDNA or gDNA.

V shed 0 bases and J 3 bases; nucleotides not matched to a gene: 12. Per the germline V gene, CDR1 is LGHDT and CDR2 is YNNKEL (reference sequence). The CDR3 has 19 amino acids. Authors' processing steps: Using reference gene primer amplification, nucleated cell counts were estimated. This table comes from immunoSEQ multiplex PCR, and its TCRdb copy is limited to in-frame clones, with some not included. Clone size and V and J calls were adopted from that table, with D and trimming inferred from the DNA. The sample holds about 230,000 clones, more than 65% seen once. The chain uses TRBV3-1 (or the pseudogene TRBV3-2) and TRBJ2-3; TRBD2 aligns across 10 bases. The sample consisted of peripheral blood. The sequence was collected from a man between 40 and 49 years old who had recovered from COVID-19. CDR3 in DNA: TGTGCCAGCAGCCAAGATCTGGGTAGCGGGGGGCAGAGGACAGATACGCAGTATTTT. It translates to CASSQDLGSGGQRTDTQYF.